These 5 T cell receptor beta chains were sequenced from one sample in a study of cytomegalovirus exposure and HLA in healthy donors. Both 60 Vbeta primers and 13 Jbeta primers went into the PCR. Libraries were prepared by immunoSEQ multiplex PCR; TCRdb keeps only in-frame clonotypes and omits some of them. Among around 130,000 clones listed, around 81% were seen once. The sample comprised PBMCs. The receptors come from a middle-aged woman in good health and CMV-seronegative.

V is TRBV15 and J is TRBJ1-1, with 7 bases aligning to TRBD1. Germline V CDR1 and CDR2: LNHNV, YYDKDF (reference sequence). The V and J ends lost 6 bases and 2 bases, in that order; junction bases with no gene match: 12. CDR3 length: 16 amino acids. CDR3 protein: CATRVSGTEQNTEAFF. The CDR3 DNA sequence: TGTGCCACCAGAGTTTCCGGGACAGAGCAAAACACTGAAGCTTTCTTT.

CDR3 nucleotide sequence: TGTGCCAGCTCACCACGTCTAGCGTACGACTCCTACGAGCAGTACTTC. Amino acids: CASSPRLAYDSYEQYF. V gene TRBV18 combines with J gene TRBJ2-7, with TRBD2 as a possible D gene (6 bases). CDR1 is KGHSH, CDR2 LQKENI, per germline. This CDR3 has 16 residues. V lost 1 base to trimming and J lost 0 bases, with 13 bases between them.

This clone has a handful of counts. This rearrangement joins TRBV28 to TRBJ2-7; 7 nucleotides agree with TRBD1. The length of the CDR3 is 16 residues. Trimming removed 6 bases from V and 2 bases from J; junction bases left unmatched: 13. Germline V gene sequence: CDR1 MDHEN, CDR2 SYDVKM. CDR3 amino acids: CASRKFRQGVPYEQYF. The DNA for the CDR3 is TGTGCCAGCAGGAAATTTCGGCAGGGGGTACCCTACGAGCAGTACTTC. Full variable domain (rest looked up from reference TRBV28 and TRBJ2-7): DVKVTQSSRYLVKRTGEKVFLECVQDMDHENMFWYRQDPGLGLRLIYFSYDVKMKEKGDIPEGYSVSREKKERFSLILESASTNQTSMYLCASRKFRQGVPYEQYFGPGTRLTVT.

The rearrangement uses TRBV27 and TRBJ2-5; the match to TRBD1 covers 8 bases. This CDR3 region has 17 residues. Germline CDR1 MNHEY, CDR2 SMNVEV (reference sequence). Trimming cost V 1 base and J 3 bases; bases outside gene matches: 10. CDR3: CASSLWGIQGDKETQYF. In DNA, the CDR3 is TGTGCCAGCAGTTTATGGGGCATACAGGGGGATAAAGAGACCCAGTACTTC.

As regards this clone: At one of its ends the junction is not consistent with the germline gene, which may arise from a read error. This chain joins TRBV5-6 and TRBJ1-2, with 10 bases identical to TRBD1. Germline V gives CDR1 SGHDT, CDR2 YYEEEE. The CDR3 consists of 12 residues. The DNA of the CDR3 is TGTGCCAGCAGCTCTCCCAGGGACAGGGGAGATTTC. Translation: CASSSPRDRGDF.